Here is one TCR beta chain with its context. Its antigen is currently unknown. Each sample yielded at least 5 micrograms of PBMC total RNA. The data derive from a study of blood T cells in healthy people across ages. Findings of the study overall: Reliance upon unsorted PBMCs precluded definitive naive versus antigen-experienced comparison.

The length of the CDR3 is 16 residues. Germline V CDR1 and CDR2: SGHTA, FQGNSA. V lost 4 bases to trimming and J lost 2 bases, with 17 bases between them. It was with a sample-barcoded 5' primer and a J-beta primer mix that a second PCR of roughly 7 to 12 cycles was run. A single record per CDR3 protein comes from TCRdb applying MiXCR to the 5' RACE reads. The profile shows fewer than 900,000 distinct CDR3 sequences, roughly 43% of them singletons. The V and J genes are TRBV7-2 and TRBJ1-1; a weak D match, TRBD1 (5 bases). Sample: blood. The receptor's source is an older woman in good health. The CDR3 DNA sequence: TGTGCCAGCAGCTACCGGGGAGGGGCGTCCAACACTGAAGCTTTCTTT. Encoded protein: CASSYRGGASNTEAFF.